Following are 8 T cell receptor beta chains from one sample sequenced in a study of T cell responses to AZD1222 COVID-19 vaccine. Sequencing used immunoSEQ multiplex PCR; TCRdb keeps in-frame clones, though not all of them. Of fewer than 150,000 clones in the sample, over 75% were seen once. The sample here was peripheral blood, taken on day 0 of AZD1222 vaccination. All receptors derive from an adult in good health.

J is TRBJ1-3 and V is TRBV7-9, with D uncertain. Germline CDR1 SEHNR, CDR2 FQNEAQ (reference sequence). This CDR3 spans 15 amino acids. V lost 6 bases, J lost 0 bases, and 12 bases lay in between. The CDR3 sequence is CASSSSGFSGNTIYF. The CDR3 DNA follows: TGTGCCAGCAGTTCATCAGGTTTCTCTGGAAACACCATATATTTT.

The rearrangement links TRBV10-3 to TRBJ1-1; tentatively, D is TRBD1 (5 bases). Germline loops: CDR1 ENHRY, CDR2 SYGVKD. This CDR3 comprises 14 residues. Trimming removed 3 bases at V and 3 bases at J, with 11 bases between. CDR3 sequence: CAISDAGLYTEAFF. The CDR3 nucleotides read TGTGCCATCAGTGATGCGGGACTTTACACTGAAGCTTTCTTT.

The chain links TRBV21-1 to TRBJ2-2; the tabulated D call, TRBD1, remains unverified against the DNA. TRBV21-1 is described as a pseudogene. CDR3 size: 22 residues. The CDR3 loop reads CASSHPNPRDRGILKHTGELFF. For the CDR3, the DNA is TGTGCCAGCAGCCATCCGAATCCCCGGGACAGGGGAATTTTGAAGCACACCGGGGAGCTGTTTTTT.

The chain has TRBV9 and TRBJ1-4; tentative D call: TRBD1 (5 bases). Germline CDR1 reads SGDLS; CDR2 reads YYNGEE. The CDR3 runs 18 residues. Trimming shortened V by 7 bases and J by 4 bases, and 26 bases separated the two germline ends. The DNA of the CDR3 is TGTGCCAGCTCCCCTCCGGCATCCCCGGGGGGATATAATGAAAAACTGTTTTTT. This translates into CASSPPASPGGYNEKLFF.

There are many counts of this clone. The V call is TRBV7-9, the J call TRBJ1-4, with D tentatively TRBD1 (6 bases). CDR3 length equals 17 residues. Deletions cut 0 bases from V and 3 bases from J, with 14 bases between. Germline V gene data show CDR1 as SEHNR and CDR2 as FQNEAQ (reference sequence). CDR3 nucleotides: TGTGCCAGCAGCTTAGCGCAGGGGAGGCGTTCTAATGAAAAACTGTTTTTT. Translating it yields CASSLAQGRRSNEKLFF.

In this sample, this clone turned up a few times. The chain joins TRBV5-1 to TRBJ2-3; D is perhaps TRBD1 (5 bases). Germline values: CDR1 SGHRS, CDR2 YFSETQ. V shed 0 bases and J shed 6 bases, with 14 bases lying between them. The CDR3 has 15 amino acids. The CDR3 nucleotides are TGCGCCAGCAGCTTGGCCGGACAACGTGGGGATACGCAGTATTTT. It translates to CASSLAGQRGDTQYF.

V and J are TRBV11-2 and TRBJ2-7; D possibly corresponds to TRBD2 (5 bases). This CDR3 contains 14 residues. V lost 3 bases to trimming and J lost 2 bases, with 11 bases between them. The germline V gene encodes CDR1 SGHAT and CDR2 FQNNGV. The CDR3 nucleotides are TGTGCCAGCAGCTTGGGGTGGGGAGCCTACGAGCAGTACTTC. It encodes CASSLGWGAYEQYF.

The V gene is TRBV7-9, the J gene TRBJ1-1, with 7 bases identical to TRBD1. The CDR3 spans 12 residues. CDR1 is SEHNR, CDR2 FQNEAQ, per germline (reference sequence). The junction had 8 bases not matched to a gene; V was cut back by 5 bases and J by 11 bases. The CDR3 DNA reads as TGTGCCAGCAGCCCCGGACGACAGGGTGCTTTCTTT. Amino acid sequence: CASSPGRQGAFF. The whole variable domain, remainder taken from reference TRBV7-9 and TRBJ1-1, is DTGVSQNPRHKITKRGQNVTFRCDPISEHNRLYWYRQTLGQGPEFLTYFQNEAQLEKSRLLSDRFSAERPKGSFSTLEIQRTEQGDSAMYLCASSPGRQGAFFGQGTRLTVV.